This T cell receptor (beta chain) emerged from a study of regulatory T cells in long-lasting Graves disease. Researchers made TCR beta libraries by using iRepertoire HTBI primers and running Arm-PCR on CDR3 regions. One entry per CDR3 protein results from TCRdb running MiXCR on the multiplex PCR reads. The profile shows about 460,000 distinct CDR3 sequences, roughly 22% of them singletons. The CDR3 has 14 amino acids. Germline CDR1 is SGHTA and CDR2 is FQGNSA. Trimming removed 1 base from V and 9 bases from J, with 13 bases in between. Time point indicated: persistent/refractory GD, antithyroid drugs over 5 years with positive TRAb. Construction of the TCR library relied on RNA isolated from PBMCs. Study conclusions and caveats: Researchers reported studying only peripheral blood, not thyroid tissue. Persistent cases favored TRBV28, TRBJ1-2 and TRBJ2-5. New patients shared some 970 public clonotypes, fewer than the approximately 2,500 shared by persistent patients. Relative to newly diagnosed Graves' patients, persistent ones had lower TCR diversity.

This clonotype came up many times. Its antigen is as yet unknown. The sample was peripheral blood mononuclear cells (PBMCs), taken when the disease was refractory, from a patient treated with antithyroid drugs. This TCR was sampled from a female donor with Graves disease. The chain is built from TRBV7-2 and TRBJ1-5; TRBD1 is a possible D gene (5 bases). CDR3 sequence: CASSLGGPTGPQHF. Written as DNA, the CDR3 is TGTGCCAGCAGCTTAGGGGGACCCACGGGGCCCCAGCATTTT.